What follows is one T cell receptor beta chain and its context. Its matching antigen is unknown. V trimming: 0 bases; J trimming: 3 bases; junction bases outside the gene matches: 7. Germline V gives CDR1 MNHEY, CDR2 SVGAGI. The CDR3 runs 16 residues. Vbeta (60) and Jbeta (13) primers were used in the PCR. The method was immunoSEQ multiplex PCR; TCRdb's version includes in-frame clones alone and lacks a portion of them. This sample yields 190,000 or so clones, of which roughly four fifths are seen a single time; approximately 0.092% belongs to the top ten. The entry originates in a study of cytomegalovirus exposure and HLA in healthy donors. Overall study results and limits: Some TCR beta chains (more than 150 of them) were listed as cytomegalovirus-associated. TRBV6-2, TRBV6-3 and some other V segments were excluded as indistinguishable.

This sequence joins TRBV6-5 and TRBJ2-7; 8 nucleotides match TRBD2. Sequencing input: PBMCs. This receptor was identified in a boy under 10 years old in good health and CMV-seronegative. The DNA for the CDR3 is TGTGCCAGCAGTTACTCTTTTGCGGGGGGTCGCTACGAGCAGTACTTC. Translating it yields CASSYSFAGGRYEQYF.